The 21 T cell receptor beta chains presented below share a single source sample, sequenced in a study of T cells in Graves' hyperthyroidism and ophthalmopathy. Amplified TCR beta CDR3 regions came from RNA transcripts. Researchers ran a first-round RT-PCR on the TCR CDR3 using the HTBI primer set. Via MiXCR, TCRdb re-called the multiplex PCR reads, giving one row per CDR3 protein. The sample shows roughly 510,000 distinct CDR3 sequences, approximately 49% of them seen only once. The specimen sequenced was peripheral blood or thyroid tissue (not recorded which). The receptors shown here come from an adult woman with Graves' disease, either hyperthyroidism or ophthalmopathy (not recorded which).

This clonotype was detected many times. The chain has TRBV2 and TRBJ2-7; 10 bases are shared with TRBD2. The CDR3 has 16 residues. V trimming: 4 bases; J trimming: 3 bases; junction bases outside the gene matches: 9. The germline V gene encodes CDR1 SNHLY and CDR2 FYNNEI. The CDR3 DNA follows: TGTGCCAGCAGTGCGCTTGGGCTAGCGGGAGTCTACGAGCAGTACTTC. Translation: CASSALGLAGVYEQYF.

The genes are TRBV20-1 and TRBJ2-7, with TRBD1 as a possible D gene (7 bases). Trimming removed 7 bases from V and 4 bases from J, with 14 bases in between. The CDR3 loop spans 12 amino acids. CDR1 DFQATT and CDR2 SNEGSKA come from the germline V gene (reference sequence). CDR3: CSGRGPRYEQYF. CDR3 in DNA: TGCAGTGGGAGGGGGCCCCGATACGAGCAGTACTTC.

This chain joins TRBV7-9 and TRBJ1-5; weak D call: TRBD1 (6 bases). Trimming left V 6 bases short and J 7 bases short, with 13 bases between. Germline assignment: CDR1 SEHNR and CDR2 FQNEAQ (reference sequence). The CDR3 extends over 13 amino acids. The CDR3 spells CASSSGGGQPQHF. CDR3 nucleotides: TGTGCCAGCAGTTCGGGGGGCGGGCAGCCCCAGCATTTT.

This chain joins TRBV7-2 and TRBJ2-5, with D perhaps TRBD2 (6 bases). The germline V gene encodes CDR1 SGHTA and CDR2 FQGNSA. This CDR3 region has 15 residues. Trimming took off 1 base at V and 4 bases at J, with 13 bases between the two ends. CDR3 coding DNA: TGTGCCAGCAGCTTAGGGCGGGGCGAAGGAGAGACCCAGTACTTC. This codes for CASSLGRGEGETQYF.

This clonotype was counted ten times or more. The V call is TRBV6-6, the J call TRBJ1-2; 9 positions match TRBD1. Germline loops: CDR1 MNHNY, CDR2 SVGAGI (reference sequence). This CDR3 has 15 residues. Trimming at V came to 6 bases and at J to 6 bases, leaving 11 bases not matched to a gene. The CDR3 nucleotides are TGTGCCAGCAGGGTCCAGGACAGGGGAGATAATGGCTACACCTTC. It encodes CASRVQDRGDNGYTF.

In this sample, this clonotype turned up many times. The CDR3 spells CASSYINQPQHF. The CDR3, as DNA: TGTGCCAGCAGTTACATAAATCAGCCCCAGCATTTT. The chain recombines TRBV6-2 or TRBV6-3 with TRBJ1-5; D not certain. V lost 2 bases, J lost 4 bases, and 3 bases lay in between. From germline, CDR1 is MNHEY and CDR2 SVGEGT. This CDR3 spans 12 amino acids.

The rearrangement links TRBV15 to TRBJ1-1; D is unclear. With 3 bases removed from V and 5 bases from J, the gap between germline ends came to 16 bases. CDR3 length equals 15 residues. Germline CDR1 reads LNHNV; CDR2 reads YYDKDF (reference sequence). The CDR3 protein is CATSRVDWEDTEAFF. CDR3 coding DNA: TGTGCCACCAGCAGGGTCGATTGGGAGGATACTGAAGCTTTCTTT.

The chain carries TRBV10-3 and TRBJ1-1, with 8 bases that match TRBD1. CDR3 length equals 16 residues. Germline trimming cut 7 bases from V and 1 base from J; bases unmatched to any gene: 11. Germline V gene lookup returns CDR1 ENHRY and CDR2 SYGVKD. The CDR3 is CAINQGATLENTEAFF. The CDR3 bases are TGTGCCATCAACCAGGGGGCTACGCTCGAGAACACTGAAGCTTTCTTT.

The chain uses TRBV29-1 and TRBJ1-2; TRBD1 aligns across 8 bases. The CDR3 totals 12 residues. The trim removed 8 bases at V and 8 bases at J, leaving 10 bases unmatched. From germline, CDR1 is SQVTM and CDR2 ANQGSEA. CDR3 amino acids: CSLSGQGNGYTF. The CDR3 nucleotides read TGCAGCCTAAGTGGACAGGGTAACGGCTACACCTTC.

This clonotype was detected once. The CDR3 here is CAIRGQQDEQFF. The CDR3 DNA is TGTGCCATCAGGGGACAACAGGATGAGCAGTTCTTC. The chain recombines TRBV10-3 with TRBJ2-1, with a weak D call TRBD1 (6 bases). The CDR3 spans 12 residues. Trimming removed 6 bases at V and 8 bases at J, with 11 bases between. Germline V lookup: CDR1 ENHRY, CDR2 SYGVKD.

DNA for the CDR3: TGTGCCAGCAGCTACCGGGACAGGGGCCACGAGCAGTACTTC. Translating it yields CASSYRDRGHEQYF. This chain links TRBV7-2 with TRBJ2-7; 10 bases fit TRBD1. J gave up 5 bases and V 4 bases, and 5 bases lay outside the gene matches. This CDR3 has 14 amino acids. The germline V gene has CDR1 SGHTA and CDR2 FQGNSA.

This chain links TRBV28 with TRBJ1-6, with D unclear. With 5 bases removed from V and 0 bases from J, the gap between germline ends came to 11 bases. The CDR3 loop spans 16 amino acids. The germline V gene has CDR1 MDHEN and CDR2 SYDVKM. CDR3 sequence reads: CASSPTWRSYNSPLHF. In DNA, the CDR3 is TGTGCCAGCAGTCCCACCTGGCGCTCCTATAATTCACCCCTCCACTTT.

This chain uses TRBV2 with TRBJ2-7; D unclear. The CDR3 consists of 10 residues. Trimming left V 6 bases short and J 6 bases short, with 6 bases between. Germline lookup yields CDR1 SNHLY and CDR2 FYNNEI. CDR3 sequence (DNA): TGTGCCAGCAGCCAGTCCGAGCAGTACTTC. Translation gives CASSQSEQYF.

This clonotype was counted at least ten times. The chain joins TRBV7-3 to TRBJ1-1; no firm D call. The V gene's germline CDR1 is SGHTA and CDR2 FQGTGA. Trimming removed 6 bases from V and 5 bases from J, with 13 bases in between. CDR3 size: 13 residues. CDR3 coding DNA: TGTGCCAGCAGTGACGGGTTCAGGACTGAAGCTTTCTTT. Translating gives CASSDGFRTEAFF.

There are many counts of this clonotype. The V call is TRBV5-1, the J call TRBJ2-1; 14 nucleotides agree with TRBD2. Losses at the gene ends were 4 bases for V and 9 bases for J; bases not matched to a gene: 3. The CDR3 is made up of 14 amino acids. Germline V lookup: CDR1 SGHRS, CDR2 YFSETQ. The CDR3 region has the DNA TGCGCCAGCAGCCCCGGGACTAGCGGGAGTGAGCAGTTCTTC. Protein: CASSPGTSGSEQFF.

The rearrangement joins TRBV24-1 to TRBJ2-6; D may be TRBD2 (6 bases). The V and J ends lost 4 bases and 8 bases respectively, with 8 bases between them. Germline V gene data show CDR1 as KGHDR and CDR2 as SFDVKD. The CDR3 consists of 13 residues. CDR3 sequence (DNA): TGTGCCACCAGTGAAGGGAGGTCCAACGTCCTGACTTTC. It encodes CATSEGRSNVLTF.

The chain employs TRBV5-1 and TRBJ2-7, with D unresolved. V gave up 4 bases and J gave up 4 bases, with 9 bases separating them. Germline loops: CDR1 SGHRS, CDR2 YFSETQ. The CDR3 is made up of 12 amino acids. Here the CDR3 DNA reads TGCGCCAGCAGCGAGGTAGGGTACGAGCAGTACTTC. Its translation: CASSEVGYEQYF.

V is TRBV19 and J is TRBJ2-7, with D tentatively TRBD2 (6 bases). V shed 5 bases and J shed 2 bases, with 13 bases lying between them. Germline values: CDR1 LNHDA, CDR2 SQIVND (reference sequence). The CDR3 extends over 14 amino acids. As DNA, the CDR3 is TGTGCCAGTAGTCCCATAGGGACTCCCTACGAGCAGTACTTC. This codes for CASSPIGTPYEQYF.

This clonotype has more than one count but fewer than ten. CDR3 sequence (DNA): TGCAGCGTTGAGGGGACCACACAAGGGGGCTCCTACGAGCAGTACTTC. This sequence encodes CSVEGTTQGGSYEQYF. The J gene is TRBJ2-7, the V gene TRBV29-1, with a weak D call TRBD1 (6 bases). V lost 3 bases and J lost 0, with 18 bases in between. Germline CDR1 and CDR2: SQVTM and ANQGSEA. The length of the CDR3 is 16 residues.

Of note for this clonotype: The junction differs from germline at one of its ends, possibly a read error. CDR3 region: CASSLTRSGVNVLTF. CDR3 DNA: TGTGCCAGCAGCCTCACCCGCTCTGGGGTCAACGTCCTTACTTTC. This chain joins TRBV9 and TRBJ2-6, with no clear D. CDR1 is SGDLS and CDR2 is YYNGEE in the germline V gene. This CDR3 spans 15 amino acids. The variable domain in full, with the rest retrieved from reference TRBV9 and TRBJ2-6, is DSGVTQTPKHLITATGQRVTLRCSPRSGDLSVYWYQQSLDQGLQFLIQYYNGEERAKGNILERFSAQQFPDLHSELNLSSLELGDSALYFCASSLTRSGVNVLTFGAGSRLTVL.

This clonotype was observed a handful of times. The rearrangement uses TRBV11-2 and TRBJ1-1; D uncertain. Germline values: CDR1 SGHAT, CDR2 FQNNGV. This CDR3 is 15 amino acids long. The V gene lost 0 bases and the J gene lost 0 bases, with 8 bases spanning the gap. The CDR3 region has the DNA TGTGCCAGCAGCTTAGATGTGACGATGAACACTGAAGCTTTCTTT. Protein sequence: CASSLDVTMNTEAFF. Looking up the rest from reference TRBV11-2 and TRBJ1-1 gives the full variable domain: EAGVAQSPRYKIIEKRQSVAFWCNPISGHATLYWYQQILGQGPKLLIQFQNNGVVDDSQLPKDRFSAERLKGVDSTLKIQPAKLEDSAVYLCASSLDVTMNTEAFFGQGTRLTVV.